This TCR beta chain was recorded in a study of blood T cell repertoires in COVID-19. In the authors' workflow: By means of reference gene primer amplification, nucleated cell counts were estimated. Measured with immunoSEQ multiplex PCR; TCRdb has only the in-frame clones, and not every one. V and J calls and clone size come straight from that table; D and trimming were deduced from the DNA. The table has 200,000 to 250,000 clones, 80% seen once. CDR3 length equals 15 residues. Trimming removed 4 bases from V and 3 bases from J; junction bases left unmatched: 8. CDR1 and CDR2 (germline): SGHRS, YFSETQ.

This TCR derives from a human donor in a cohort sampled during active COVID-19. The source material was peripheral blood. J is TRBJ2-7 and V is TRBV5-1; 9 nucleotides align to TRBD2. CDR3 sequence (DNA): TGCGCCAGCAGCACGATAGCGGGGGAGGGCTACGAGCAGTACTTC. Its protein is CASSTIAGEGYEQYF.